These T cell receptor beta chains were read from a single sample in a study of T-cell reconstitution after alpha-beta-depleted transplantation in children. TCRdb analysed the PCR reads with MiXCR anew, one entry per CDR3 protein. The table shows approximately 640,000 distinct CDR3 sequences, with roughly 17% occurring only once. This specimen was PBMCs from the stem cell graft donor, taken from the stem cell graft. These receptors were taken from a human donor who donated a stem cell graft to a child with acute myeloid leukemia. Both conserved end residues are part of each CDR3. The D gene is left open where the match is weak. Clone size appears in some rows only: once, few, many, or a class for an expanded clone.

>TRBJ2-2|many|TRBV5-6|NA
TGTGCCAGCAGCCCACTGACAGCGAACACCGGGGAGCTGTTTTTT
CASSPLTANTGELFF
>TRBJ2-1|NA|TRBV2|NA
TGTGCCAGCAGTGAGGAGCGTGATGAGCAGTTCTTC
CASSEERDEQFF
>TRBJ2-5|few|TRBV7-6|NA
TGTGCCAGCAGCTCGCGGGGCTACCAAGAGACCCAGTACTTC
CASSSRGYQETQYF
>TRBJ1-5|many|TRBV7-2|NA
TGTGCCAGCAGCTCCAGGGTTTCTAGCAATCAGCCCCAGCATTTT
CASSSRVSSNQPQHF
>TRBJ2-3|few|TRBV20-1|NA
TGCAGTGCTAAAGGGACTCTACTCACAGATACGCAGTATTTT
CSAKGTLLTDTQYF
>TRBJ1-1|NA|TRBV12-3/TRBV12-4|NA
TGTGCCAGCAGTTTAGAAGATAGGGCGGCAGCTTTCTTT
CASSLEDRAAAFF
>TRBJ2-7|NA|TRBV18|NA
TGTGCCAGCTCACCGCCGGCTACAGGTCTTAGCTACGAGCAGTACTTC
CASSPPATGLSYEQYF
>TRBJ2-6|few|TRBV7-2|NA
TGTGCCAGCAGCCTCTACCGACACTCTGGGGCCAACGTCCTGACTTTC
CASSLYRHSGANVLTF
>TRBJ1-2|many|TRBV12-3/TRBV12-4|TRBD1
TGTGCCAGCAGAAAAGGGACAGGGCATGGCTACACCTTC
CASRKGTGHGYTF
>TRBJ1-1|NA|TRBV4-3|NA
TGCGCCAGCAGCCTCGGACCCGAGGGATATACTGAAGCTTTCTTT
CASSLGPEGYTEAFF
>TRBJ2-2|many|TRBV12-3/TRBV12-4|TRBD2
TGTGCCAGCATTAGCGGGGCCGGGGAGCTGTTTTTT
CASISGAGELFF
>TRBJ1-2|NA|TRBV24-1|TRBD1
TGTGCCACCAGTGATCCGGGACAGGGTATTTTGGGCTACACCTTC
CATSDPGQGILGYTF
>TRBJ2-5|NA|TRBV30|TRBD1
TGTGCCTGGAGTCCCGGGACAGGGGCTCAAGAGACCCAGTACTTC
CAWSPGTGAQETQYF
>TRBJ1-1|many|TRBV7-9|NA
TGTGCCAGCAGCTTAGCCAGGGTGACTGAAGCTTTCTTT
CASSLARVTEAFF
>TRBJ2-5|NA|TRBV12-3/TRBV12-4|TRBD1
TGTGCCAGCAGTTTTCAACAGGGGACAGAGACCCAGTACTTC
CASSFQQGTETQYF
>TRBJ1-4|many|TRBV20-1|NA
TGCAGTGCGATCAAGGGGGCAACTAATGAAAAACTGTTTTTT
CSAIKGATNEKLFF
>TRBJ2-4|NA|TRBV12-3/TRBV12-4|NA
TGTGCCAGCAGCCTTATAGCCAAAAACATTCAGTACTTC
CASSLIAKNIQYF
>TRBJ2-5|NA|TRBV10-3|NA
TGTGCCATCAGTGAAAGTTTGGGGGGAGAGACCCAGTACTTC
CAISESLGGETQYF
>TRBJ1-1|many|TRBV12-3/TRBV12-4|NA
TGTGCCAGCAGCCCCTGGACGGGATCTAACACTGAAGCTTTCTTT
CASSPWTGSNTEAFF
>TRBJ2-5|few|TRBV6-5|TRBD1
TGTGCCAGCAGTTTGACTCGCTCCAGGGGGCTAGAGACCCAGTACTTC
CASSLTRSRGLETQYF
>TRBJ1-2|NA|TRBV29-1|NA
TGCAGCGTTATAGTTGGGGAGAACTCTCCAAACTATGGCTACACCTTC
CSVIVGENSPNYGYTF
>TRBJ2-3|once|TRBV13|TRBD1
TGTGCCAGCAGCTGGGGACAGGACCGCACAGATACGCAGTATTTT
CASSWGQDRTDTQYF
>TRBJ1-1|many|TRBV12-3/TRBV12-4|NA
TGTGCCAGCAGCCTAGAACCGGGTCTTGAAGCTTTCTTT
CASSLEPGLEAFF
>TRBJ2-1|NA|TRBV20-1|TRBD2
TGCAGTGCTAGAGATCGCCGACTAGCGGGGGTTTACAATGAGCAGTTCTTC
CSARDRRLAGVYNEQFF
>TRBJ1-5|NA|TRBV7-6|TRBD1
TGTGCCAGCAGCTTCCGGACAGGGGAGTTTAGTCAGCCCCAGCATTTT
CASSFRTGEFSQPQHF
>TRBJ2-7|few|TRBV18|NA
TGTGCCAGCTCACCAAGGGTAACAGCTACCTACGAGCAGTACTTC
CASSPRVTATYEQYF
>TRBJ2-2|NA|TRBV5-6|NA
TGTGCCAGCAGCTCGGGACACCTTTCCGGGGAGCTGTTTTTT
CASSSGHLSGELFF
>TRBJ2-7|few|TRBV20-1|TRBD2
TGCAGTGCTAGAGATCAAGAGGGGACGGCCGGGGGGGAGCAGTACTTC
CSARDQEGTAGGEQYF